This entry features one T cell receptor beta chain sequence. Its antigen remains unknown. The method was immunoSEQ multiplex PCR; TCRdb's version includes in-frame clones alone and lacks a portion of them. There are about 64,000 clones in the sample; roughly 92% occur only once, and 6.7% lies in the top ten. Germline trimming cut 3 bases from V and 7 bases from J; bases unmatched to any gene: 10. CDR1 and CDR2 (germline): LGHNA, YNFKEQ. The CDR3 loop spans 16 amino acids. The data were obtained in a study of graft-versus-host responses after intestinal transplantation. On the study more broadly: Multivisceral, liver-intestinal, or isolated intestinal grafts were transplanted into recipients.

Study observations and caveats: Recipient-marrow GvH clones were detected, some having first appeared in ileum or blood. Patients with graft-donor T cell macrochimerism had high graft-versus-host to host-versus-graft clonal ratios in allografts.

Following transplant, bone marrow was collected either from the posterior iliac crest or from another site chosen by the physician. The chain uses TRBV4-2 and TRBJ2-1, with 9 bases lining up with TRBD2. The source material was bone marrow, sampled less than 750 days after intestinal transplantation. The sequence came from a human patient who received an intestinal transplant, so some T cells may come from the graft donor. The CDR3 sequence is CASSQVPAGGGNEQFF. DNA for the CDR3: TGTGCCAGCAGCCAGGTTCCAGCGGGGGGCGGAAATGAGCAGTTCTTC.